This T cell receptor beta chain was retrieved from a study of blood T cell repertoires in COVID-19 (dated by TCRdb to 2020 to 2021). General notes on the study: Samples covering the acute and convalescent phases of COVID-19 were provided by collaborators in the United States, Italy and Spain. The dataset comprised deeply sampled blood TCRbeta repertoires from subjects exposed to, actively infected with, or recovered from COVID-19. HLA class I and class II types, where available, came from metadata supplied by the sample provider rather than from assay-based typing. Sample metadata almost always included a de-identified subject ID, COVID-19 status, age in years and sex. The prospective study material was composed of cDNA or gDNA derived from T cells, B-cell-depleted T cells, or PBMCs. The repertoires were made available in a free public database intended to serve as a resource for research on the immune response to SARS-CoV-2. The samples were drawn from the first 160 participants of the ongoing ImmuneRACE study and from more than 1,000 subjects provided by 6 global collaborators.

At one collaborating source in Seattle, patients were enrolled during active infection and were followed longitudinally through the course of disease. Each collaborating institution followed its own protocols to collect whole blood in K2EDTA tubes. For TCRbeta analysis, collaborators shipped samples in one of three forms: frozen whole blood, isolated PBMCs, or DNA extracted from either of those sample types. The CDR3 sequence holds 15 residues, the cysteine and phenylalanine included. Just CDR3 DNA is preserved here, 45 bases in frame from base 1. V is pruned by 0 bases and J by 9 bases, leaving 5 bases of the junction without a gene match. Looking up the germline V gene yields CDR1 MGHRA and CDR2 YSYEKL. Overall results and qualifications from the work: The quantity of clinical and demographic metadata differed by source and by participant and was supplied without curation.

Turning to this clone: It has no known antigen specificity. No clone much larger than this one lies a single base away; base qualities are absent.

The immunoSEQ Assay, a bias-controlled multiplex PCR, was used to amplify TCRbeta CDR3 regions from genomic DNA. The paper's processing steps were these. Within the assay, amplification of reference gene primers was used to estimate how many nucleated cells each sample contained. Sequence reads were collapsed and filtered to measure the absolute abundance of every unique TCRbeta CDR3 rearrangement. Productive Simpson clonality was computed per sample as the square root of Simpson's diversity index over productive rearrangements. TCRdb took this table from immuneACCESS and kept in-frame rearrangements with V and J called. Such tables lack part of the clones; where checked against another copy, unresolved V genes explain under half of the gap, and the rest is unexplained. From that table come the V and J calls and clone size; the DNA was used to work out D and trimming. The sample table holds 210,000 or so clones, of which 84% were seen once. The biggest ten clones account for 7.8% of the sample.

The V gene is TRBV4-1 and the J gene is TRBJ1-6, and TRBD1 matches 7 of the central bases. What was sequenced was peripheral blood. This TCR was recovered from an elderly woman with COVID-19, enrolled during active disease. The nucleotide sequence is TGCGCCAGCAGCCAAGAGGGCAGGGGGACTTCACCCCTCCACTTT. Translated, this gives CASSQEGRGTSPLHF.